Listed below are T cell receptor beta chains from one sample, sequenced in a study of blood T cell repertoires in COVID-19. Clones were sequenced by immunoSEQ multiplex PCR, and TCRdb holds only the in-frame ones, with some missing. The table lists roughly 340,000 clones, around 91% of them singletons. The sequenced sample was peripheral blood. The source of these receptors is a woman aged 18-29 years who had recovered from COVID-19. CDR3s include the opening cysteine and the closing phenylalanine or tryptophan. The order of the fields is clone size, J gene, D gene, V gene, CDR3 DNA, CDR3 protein. A D gene is named only where the DNA matches it firmly. Rows may omit the clone size; those that give it use once, few, many or a size class.

clone_size: .
j_call: TRBJ2-1
d_call: .
v_call: TRBV6-6
cdr3_nt: TGTGCCAGCAGTGGGACTCCTTACAATGAGCAGTTCTTC
cdr3_aa: CASSGTPYNEQFF

clone_size: .
j_call: TRBJ2-1
d_call: .
v_call: TRBV14
cdr3_nt: TGTGCCAGCAGCCAACGAGACAGGATTTACAATGAGCAGTTCTTC
cdr3_aa: CASSQRDRIYNEQFF

clone_size: .
j_call: TRBJ2-2
d_call: TRBD2
v_call: TRBV18
cdr3_nt: TGTGCCAGCTCACCACGGGACTACACGAACACCGGGGAGCTGTTTTTT
cdr3_aa: CASSPRDYTNTGELFF

clone_size: .
j_call: TRBJ2-5
d_call: .
v_call: TRBV6-2/TRBV6-3
cdr3_nt: TGTGCCAGCAGTTACCTCTCATTTCGGGAGACCCAGTACTTC
cdr3_aa: CASSYLSFRETQYF

clone_size: .
j_call: TRBJ2-2
d_call: .
v_call: TRBV6-4
cdr3_nt: TGTGCCAGCAGAAAACAGGGATTCGTGGGGGAGCTGTTTTTT
cdr3_aa: CASRKQGFVGELFF

clone_size: .
j_call: TRBJ1-2
d_call: .
v_call: TRBV27
cdr3_nt: TGTGCCAGCAGCCGGATCTTTGCTGGAGGGGCTGGTGGCTACACCTTC
cdr3_aa: CASSRIFAGGAGGYTF

clone_size: .
j_call: TRBJ1-5
d_call: .
v_call: TRBV30
cdr3_nt: TGTGCCTGGAGTGTTGGGCAGGGAAGGCAGCCCCAGCATTTT
cdr3_aa: CAWSVGQGRQPQHF

clone_size: .
j_call: TRBJ1-2
d_call: TRBD1
v_call: TRBV5-4
cdr3_nt: TGTGCCAGCAGCGTAAATTTACAGGGGGTCGATGGCTACACCTTC
cdr3_aa: CASSVNLQGVDGYTF

clone_size: .
j_call: TRBJ2-2
d_call: .
v_call: TRBV11-2
cdr3_nt: TGTGCCAGCAGCTTACAGGACACCGGGGAGCTGTTTTTT
cdr3_aa: CASSLQDTGELFF

clone_size: .
j_call: TRBJ1-6
d_call: TRBD1
v_call: TRBV6-2/TRBV6-3
cdr3_nt: TGTGCCAGCAGCAGGGACAGATCACCCCTCCACTTT
cdr3_aa: CASSRDRSPLHF

clone_size: .
j_call: TRBJ2-5
d_call: .
v_call: TRBV21-1
cdr3_nt: TGTGCCAGCAGCAAAAAACCTCACAGGGCCCATCTCGGGACCCAGTACTTC
cdr3_aa: CASSKKPHRAHLGTQYF

clone_size: .
j_call: TRBJ2-4
d_call: .
v_call: TRBV2
cdr3_nt: TGTGCCAGCAGTGAACCCCTATTAGCCAAAAACATTCAGTACTTC
cdr3_aa: CASSEPLLAKNIQYF

clone_size: once
j_call: TRBJ2-3
d_call: .
v_call: TRBV6-1
cdr3_nt: TGTGCCAGCAGTGAAGCGGGAGGTACAGATACGCAGTATTTT
cdr3_aa: CASSEAGGTDTQYF

clone_size: .
j_call: TRBJ2-5
d_call: TRBD1
v_call: TRBV6-2/TRBV6-3
cdr3_nt: TGTGCCAGCAGTTACACAGGGGGGAGGGAGACCCAGTACTTC
cdr3_aa: CASSYTGGRETQYF

clone_size: .
j_call: TRBJ2-2
d_call: .
v_call: TRBV9
cdr3_nt: TGTGCCAGCAGCGTTCTCGACACCGGGGAGCTGTTTTTT
cdr3_aa: CASSVLDTGELFF

clone_size: once
j_call: TRBJ2-1
d_call: TRBD1
v_call: TRBV19
cdr3_nt: TGTGCCAGTACCCTTCTGGGGGGGGGACAGGGTTCGAATGAGCAGTTCTTC
cdr3_aa: CASTLLGGGQGSNEQFF

clone_size: once
j_call: TRBJ1-1
d_call: TRBD1
v_call: TRBV29-1
cdr3_nt: TGCAGCGTTTCGGGACAGGGTTCTGAAGCTTTCTTT
cdr3_aa: CSVSGQGSEAFF

clone_size: .
j_call: TRBJ1-2
d_call: .
v_call: TRBV14
cdr3_nt: TGTGCCAGCAGCCAAGGGACGGGATACTATGGCTACACCTTC
cdr3_aa: CASSQGTGYYGYTF

clone_size: .
j_call: TRBJ1-3
d_call: .
v_call: TRBV14
cdr3_nt: TGTGCCAGCAGCCAAGGACTACGAGGGACCCGGGAGATAATAACTGGAAACACCATATATTTT
cdr3_aa: CASSQGLRGTREIITGNTIYF

clone_size: .
j_call: TRBJ2-1
d_call: TRBD2
v_call: TRBV5-4
cdr3_nt: TGTGCCAGCAGCTTACTAGCGGGAAGGGACAATGAGCAGTTCTTC
cdr3_aa: CASSLLAGRDNEQFF

clone_size: .
j_call: TRBJ1-2
d_call: .
v_call: TRBV5-6
cdr3_nt: TGTGCCAGCAGCTTGGATTCGGGGGAAGGAGGCTACACCTTC
cdr3_aa: CASSLDSGEGGYTF

clone_size: .
j_call: TRBJ1-2
d_call: .
v_call: TRBV7-2
cdr3_nt: TGTGCCAGCAGCTTAGACAACTCAAAAGGGGTCTATGGCTACACCTTC
cdr3_aa: CASSLDNSKGVYGYTF

clone_size: .
j_call: TRBJ2-1
d_call: TRBD2
v_call: TRBV19
cdr3_nt: TGTGCCAGTAGTATAATGGCTAGCGGGAGGGTAGAGCAGTTCTTC
cdr3_aa: CASSIMASGRVEQFF

clone_size: .
j_call: TRBJ2-5
d_call: .
v_call: TRBV12-2
cdr3_nt: TGTGCAAGTCGCTTAGCCCGGGACAGGAACGGGACCCAGTACTTC
cdr3_aa: CASRLARDRNGTQYF

clone_size: once
j_call: TRBJ2-6
d_call: .
v_call: TRBV5-4
cdr3_nt: TGTGCCACCGTCGGCTCTGGGGCCAACGTCCTGACTTTC
cdr3_aa: CATVGSGANVLTF

clone_size: .
j_call: TRBJ1-2
d_call: .
v_call: TRBV4-3
cdr3_nt: TGCGCCAGCAGCCCGACACGGGAGGGCTATGGCTACACCTTC
cdr3_aa: CASSPTREGYGYTF

clone_size: once
j_call: TRBJ1-6
d_call: .
v_call: TRBV19
cdr3_nt: TGTGCCAGTAGTTCCCAGCAGGGATCACCCCTCCACTTT
cdr3_aa: CASSSQQGSPLHF

clone_size: few
j_call: TRBJ2-1
d_call: .
v_call: TRBV10-1
cdr3_nt: TGCGCCAGCAGTGAGTCGGGCGCTCATGAGCAGTTCTTC
cdr3_aa: CASSESGAHEQFF

clone_size: .
j_call: TRBJ1-1
d_call: TRBD1
v_call: TRBV11-2
cdr3_nt: TGTGCCAGCAGCACGGGACAGGGGGCGACTGAAGCTTTCTTT
cdr3_aa: CASSTGQGATEAFF

clone_size: .
j_call: TRBJ2-1
d_call: TRBD2
v_call: TRBV5-4
cdr3_nt: TGTGCCAGCAGGGGGACTAGCGGGAGAAACGATGAGCAGTTCTTC
cdr3_aa: CASRGTSGRNDEQFF

clone_size: .
j_call: TRBJ2-1
d_call: .
v_call: TRBV11-2
cdr3_nt: TGTGCCAGCAGCTTAATCGATGAGCAGTTCTTC
cdr3_aa: CASSLIDEQFF

clone_size: .
j_call: TRBJ1-2
d_call: .
v_call: TRBV11-2
cdr3_nt: TGTGCCAGCAGCCCCTTGAGCTCCGGGAGGTCCGCCTTC
cdr3_aa: CASSPLSSGRSAF

clone_size: .
j_call: TRBJ1-5
d_call: TRBD1
v_call: TRBV19
cdr3_nt: TGTGCCAGTAGACCCGGGACAGAATATTATCAGCCCCAGCATTTT
cdr3_aa: CASRPGTEYYQPQHF

clone_size: .
j_call: TRBJ1-2
d_call: TRBD1
v_call: TRBV28
cdr3_nt: TGTGCCAGCAGTTCAGAACAGGGGACCGGAGACTATGGCTACACCTTC
cdr3_aa: CASSSEQGTGDYGYTF

clone_size: .
j_call: TRBJ1-3
d_call: .
v_call: TRBV27
cdr3_nt: TGTGCCAGCAGTGGGGGCAGCTCTGGAAACACCATATATTTT
cdr3_aa: CASSGGSSGNTIYF

clone_size: .
j_call: TRBJ1-5
d_call: TRBD1
v_call: TRBV3-1/TRBV3-2
cdr3_nt: TGTGCCAGCAGCCAAGGACAGGGAAGCAATCAGCCCCAGCATTTT
cdr3_aa: CASSQGQGSNQPQHF

clone_size: .
j_call: TRBJ2-3
d_call: TRBD1
v_call: TRBV27
cdr3_nt: TGTGCCAGCAGTTTATCGTTTGGCAGGGGGCTTGGTAGCACAGATACGCAGTATTTT
cdr3_aa: CASSLSFGRGLGSTDTQYF

clone_size: .
j_call: TRBJ2-3
d_call: TRBD2
v_call: TRBV4-3
cdr3_nt: TGCGCCAGCAGCCAAGAATTCACTAGCGGGGGAGGGACAGATACGCAGTATTTT
cdr3_aa: CASSQEFTSGGGTDTQYF

clone_size: .
j_call: TRBJ1-2
d_call: TRBD1
v_call: TRBV25-1
cdr3_nt: TGTGCCAGCAGTAAACAGGGACAGGGGAGGGCTGGCTACACCTTC
cdr3_aa: CASSKQGQGRAGYTF

clone_size: .
j_call: TRBJ2-3
d_call: .
v_call: TRBV10-3
cdr3_nt: TGTGCCATCAGTGACAGGGTACCAGATACGCAGTATTTT
cdr3_aa: CAISDRVPDTQYF

clone_size: .
j_call: TRBJ1-4
d_call: .
v_call: TRBV28
cdr3_nt: TGTGCCAGCACGATCGGGGGGGGTTCGGCTGAAAAACTGTTTTTT
cdr3_aa: CASTIGGGSAEKLFF

clone_size: .
j_call: TRBJ1-2
d_call: .
v_call: TRBV27
cdr3_nt: TGTGCCAGCAGTCCATCTCGCGGCTATGGCTACACCTTC
cdr3_aa: CASSPSRGYGYTF

clone_size: .
j_call: TRBJ2-3
d_call: TRBD2
v_call: TRBV5-6
cdr3_nt: TGTGCCAGCAGCTTTCTAGCGGGAAGCACAGATACGCAGTATTTT
cdr3_aa: CASSFLAGSTDTQYF

clone_size: .
j_call: TRBJ1-3
d_call: TRBD1
v_call: TRBV19
cdr3_nt: TGTGCCAGCAAGGAGGGGACAGGGGAAAACACCATATATTTT
cdr3_aa: CASKEGTGENTIYF

clone_size: .
j_call: TRBJ2-1
d_call: TRBD2
v_call: TRBV9
cdr3_nt: TGTGCCAGCAGCGTAGGAAGAGCGGGAGGTTACAATGAGCAGTTCTTC
cdr3_aa: CASSVGRAGGYNEQFF

clone_size: .
j_call: TRBJ1-1
d_call: TRBD1
v_call: TRBV2
cdr3_nt: TGTGCCAGCAGGGGGCAATCGGGACAGCTCATGAACACTGAAGCTTTCTTT
cdr3_aa: CASRGQSGQLMNTEAFF

clone_size: .
j_call: TRBJ2-3
d_call: TRBD2
v_call: TRBV6-4
cdr3_nt: TGTGCCAGCAGTGATCGGACTAGCGGAGACACAGATACGCAGTATTTT
cdr3_aa: CASSDRTSGDTDTQYF

clone_size: .
j_call: TRBJ2-1
d_call: TRBD2
v_call: TRBV10-3
cdr3_nt: TGTGCCATCAGTCCTCTCTTTCAAGCGGGAGGATACAATGAGCAGTTCTTC
cdr3_aa: CAISPLFQAGGYNEQFF